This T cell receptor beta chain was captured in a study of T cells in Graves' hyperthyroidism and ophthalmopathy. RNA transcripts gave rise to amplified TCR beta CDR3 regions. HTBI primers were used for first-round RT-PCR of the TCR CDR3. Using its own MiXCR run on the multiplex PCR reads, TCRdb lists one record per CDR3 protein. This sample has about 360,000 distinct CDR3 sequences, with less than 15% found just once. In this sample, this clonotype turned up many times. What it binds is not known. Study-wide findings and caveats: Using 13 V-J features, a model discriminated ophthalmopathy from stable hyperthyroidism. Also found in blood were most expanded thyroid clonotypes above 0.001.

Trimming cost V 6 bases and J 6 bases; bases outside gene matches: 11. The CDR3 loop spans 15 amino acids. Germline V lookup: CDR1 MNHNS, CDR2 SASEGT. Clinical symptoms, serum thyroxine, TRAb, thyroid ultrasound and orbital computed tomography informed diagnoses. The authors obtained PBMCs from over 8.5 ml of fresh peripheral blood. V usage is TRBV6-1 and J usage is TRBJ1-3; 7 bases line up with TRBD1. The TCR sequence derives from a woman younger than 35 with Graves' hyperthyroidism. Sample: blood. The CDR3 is CASREPGTDLNTIYF. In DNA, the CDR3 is TGTGCCAGCAGGGAGCCCGGGACAGACCTAAACACCATATATTTT.